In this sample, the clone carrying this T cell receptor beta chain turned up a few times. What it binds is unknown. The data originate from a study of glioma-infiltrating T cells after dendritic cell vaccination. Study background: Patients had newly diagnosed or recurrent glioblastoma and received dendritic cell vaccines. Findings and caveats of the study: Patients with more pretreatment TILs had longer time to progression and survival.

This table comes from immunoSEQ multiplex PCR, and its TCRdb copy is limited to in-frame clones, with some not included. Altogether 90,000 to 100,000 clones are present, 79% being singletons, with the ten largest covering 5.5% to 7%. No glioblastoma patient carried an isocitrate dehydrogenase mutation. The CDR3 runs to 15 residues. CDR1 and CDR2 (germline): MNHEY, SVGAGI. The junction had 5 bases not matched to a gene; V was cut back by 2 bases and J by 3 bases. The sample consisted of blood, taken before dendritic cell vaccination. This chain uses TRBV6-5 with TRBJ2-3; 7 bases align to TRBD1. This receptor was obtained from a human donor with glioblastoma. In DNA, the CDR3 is TGTGCCAGCAGTTACCTACAGGGGTCGACAGATACGCAGTATTTT. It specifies CASSYLQGSTDTQYF.